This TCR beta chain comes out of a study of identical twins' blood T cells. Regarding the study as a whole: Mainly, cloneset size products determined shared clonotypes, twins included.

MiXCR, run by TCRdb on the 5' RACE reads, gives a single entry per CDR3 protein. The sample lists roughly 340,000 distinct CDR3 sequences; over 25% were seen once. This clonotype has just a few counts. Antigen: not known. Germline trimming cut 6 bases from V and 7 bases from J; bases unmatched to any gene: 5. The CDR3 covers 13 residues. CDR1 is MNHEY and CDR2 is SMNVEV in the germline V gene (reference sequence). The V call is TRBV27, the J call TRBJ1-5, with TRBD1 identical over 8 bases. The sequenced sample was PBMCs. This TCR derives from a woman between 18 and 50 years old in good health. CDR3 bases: TGTGCCAGCAGATCTACAGGGGGGCAGCCCCAGCATTTT. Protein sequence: CASRSTGGQPQHF.